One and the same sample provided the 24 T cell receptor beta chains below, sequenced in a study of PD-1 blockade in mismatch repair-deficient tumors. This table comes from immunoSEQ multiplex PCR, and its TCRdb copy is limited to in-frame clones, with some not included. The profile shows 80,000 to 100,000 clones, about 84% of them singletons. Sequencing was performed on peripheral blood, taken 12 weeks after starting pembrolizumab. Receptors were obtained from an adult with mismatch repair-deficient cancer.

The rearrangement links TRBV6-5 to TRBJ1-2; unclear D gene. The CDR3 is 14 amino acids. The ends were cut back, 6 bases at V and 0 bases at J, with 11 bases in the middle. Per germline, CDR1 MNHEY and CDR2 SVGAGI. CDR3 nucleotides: TGTGCCAGCAGGGACCTAGAAACTAACTATGGCTACACCTTC. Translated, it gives CASRDLETNYGYTF.

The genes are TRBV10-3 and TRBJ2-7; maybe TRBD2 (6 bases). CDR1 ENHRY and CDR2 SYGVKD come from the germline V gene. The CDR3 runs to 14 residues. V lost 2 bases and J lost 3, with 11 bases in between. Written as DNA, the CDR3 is TGTGCCATCAGTGAGCGTAGCGGAAACTACGAGCAGTACTTC. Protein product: CAISERSGNYEQYF.

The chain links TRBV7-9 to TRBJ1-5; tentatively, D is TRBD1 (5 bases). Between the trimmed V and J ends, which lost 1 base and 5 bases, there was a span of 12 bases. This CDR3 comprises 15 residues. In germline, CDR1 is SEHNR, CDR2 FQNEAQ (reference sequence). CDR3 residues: CASSLGAGSDQPQHF. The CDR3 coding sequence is TGTGCCAGCAGCTTAGGGGCAGGGAGCGATCAGCCCCAGCATTTT.

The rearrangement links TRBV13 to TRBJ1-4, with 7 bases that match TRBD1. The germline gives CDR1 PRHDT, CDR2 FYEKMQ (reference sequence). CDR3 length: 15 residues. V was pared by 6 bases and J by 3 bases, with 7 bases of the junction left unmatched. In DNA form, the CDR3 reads TGTGCCAGCAGAGTTACAACAGGGGCTAATGAAAAACTGTTTTTT. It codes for CASRVTTGANEKLFF.

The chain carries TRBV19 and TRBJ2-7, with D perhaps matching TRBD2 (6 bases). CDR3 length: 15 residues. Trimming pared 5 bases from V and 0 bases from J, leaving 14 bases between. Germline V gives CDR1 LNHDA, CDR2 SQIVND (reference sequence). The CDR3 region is CASSARDFGSYEQYF. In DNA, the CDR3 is TGTGCCAGTAGTGCCCGGGACTTTGGCTCCTACGAGCAGTACTTC.

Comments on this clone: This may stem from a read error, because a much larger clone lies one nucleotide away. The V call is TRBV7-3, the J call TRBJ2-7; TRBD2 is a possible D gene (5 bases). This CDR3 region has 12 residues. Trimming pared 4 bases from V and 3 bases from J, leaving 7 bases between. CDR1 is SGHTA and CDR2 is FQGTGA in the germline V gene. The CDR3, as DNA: TGTGCCAGCAGCTCCGACTACTACGAGCAGTACTTC. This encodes CASSSDYYEQYF.

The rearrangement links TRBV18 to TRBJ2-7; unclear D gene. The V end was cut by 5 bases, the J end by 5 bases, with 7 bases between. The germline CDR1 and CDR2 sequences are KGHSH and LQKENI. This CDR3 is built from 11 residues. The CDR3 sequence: CASSTRDEQYF. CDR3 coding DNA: TGTGCCAGCTCAACCCGGGACGAGCAGTACTTC.

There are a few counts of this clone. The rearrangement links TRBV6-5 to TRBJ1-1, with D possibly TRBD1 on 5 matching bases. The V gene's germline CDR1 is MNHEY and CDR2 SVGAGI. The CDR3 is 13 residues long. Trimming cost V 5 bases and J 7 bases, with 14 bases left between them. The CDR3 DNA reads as TGTGCCAGCAGTCCAAGGGACGGACTTGAAGCTTTCTTT. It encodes CASSPRDGLEAFF.

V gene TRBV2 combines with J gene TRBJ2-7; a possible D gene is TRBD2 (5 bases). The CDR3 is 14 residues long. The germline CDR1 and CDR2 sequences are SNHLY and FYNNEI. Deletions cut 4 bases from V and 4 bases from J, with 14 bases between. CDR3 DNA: TGTGCCAGCAGTGTCACTAGAGGACGGTACGAGCAGTACTTC. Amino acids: CASSVTRGRYEQYF.

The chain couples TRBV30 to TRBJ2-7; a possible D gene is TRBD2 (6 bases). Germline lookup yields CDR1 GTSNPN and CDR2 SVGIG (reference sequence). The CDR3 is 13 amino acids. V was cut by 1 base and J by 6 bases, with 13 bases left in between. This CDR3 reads CAWSEDGSAEQYF. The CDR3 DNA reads TGTGCCTGGAGTGAGGACGGGAGTGCCGAGCAGTACTTC. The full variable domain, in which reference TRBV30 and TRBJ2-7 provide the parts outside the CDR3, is SQTIHQWPATLVQPVGSPLSLECTVEGTSNPNLYWYRQAAGRGLQLLFYSVGIGQISSEVPQNLSASRPQDRQFILSSKKLLLSDSGFYLCAWSEDGSAEQYFGPGTRLTVT.

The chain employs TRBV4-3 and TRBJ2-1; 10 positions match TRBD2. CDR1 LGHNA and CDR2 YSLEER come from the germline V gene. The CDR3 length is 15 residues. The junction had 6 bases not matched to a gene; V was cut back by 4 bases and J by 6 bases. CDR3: CASSLASGSTNEQFF. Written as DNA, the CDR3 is TGCGCCAGCAGCCTCGCTAGCGGGAGTACCAATGAGCAGTTCTTC.

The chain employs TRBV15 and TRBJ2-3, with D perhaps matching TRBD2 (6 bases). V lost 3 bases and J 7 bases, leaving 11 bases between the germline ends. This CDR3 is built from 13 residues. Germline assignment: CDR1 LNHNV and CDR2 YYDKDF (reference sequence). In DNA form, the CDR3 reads TGTGCCACCAGCAGGGTACTAGCCTATACGCAGTATTTT. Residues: CATSRVLAYTQYF.

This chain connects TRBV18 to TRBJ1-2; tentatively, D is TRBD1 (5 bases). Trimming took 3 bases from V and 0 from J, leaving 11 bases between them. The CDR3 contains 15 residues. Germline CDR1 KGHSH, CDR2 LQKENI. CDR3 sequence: CASSPDSNPNYGYTF. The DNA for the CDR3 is TGTGCCAGCTCACCCGACAGTAATCCTAACTATGGCTACACCTTC.

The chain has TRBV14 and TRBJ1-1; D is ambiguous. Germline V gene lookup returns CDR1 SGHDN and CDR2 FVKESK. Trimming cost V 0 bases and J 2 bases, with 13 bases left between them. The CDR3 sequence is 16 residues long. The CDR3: CASSQDLGQFNTEAFF. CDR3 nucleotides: TGTGCCAGCAGCCAAGATCTGGGCCAGTTCAACACTGAAGCTTTCTTT.

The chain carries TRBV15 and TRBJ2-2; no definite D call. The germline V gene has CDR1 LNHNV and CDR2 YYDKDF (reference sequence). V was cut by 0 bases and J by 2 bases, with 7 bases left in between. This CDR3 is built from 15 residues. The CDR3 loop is CATSRDFVNTGELFF. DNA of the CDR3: TGTGCCACCAGCAGAGATTTTGTAAACACCGGGGAGCTGTTTTTT.

The CDR3 sequence is CASSLNPSGTRGETQYF. The CDR3 region has the DNA TGTGCCAGCAGCTTAAACCCTAGCGGGACCCGGGGGGAGACCCAGTACTTC. The genes are TRBV5-6 and TRBJ2-5; TRBD2 matches at 9 bases. V lost 2 bases and J lost 5; bases outside the gene matches: 13. This CDR3 has 17 amino acids. Germline V gene sequence: CDR1 SGHDT, CDR2 YYEEEE.

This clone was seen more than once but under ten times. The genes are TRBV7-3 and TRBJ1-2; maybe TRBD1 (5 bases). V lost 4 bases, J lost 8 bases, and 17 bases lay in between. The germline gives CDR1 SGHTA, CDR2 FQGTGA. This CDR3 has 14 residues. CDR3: CASSYGTASGGYTF. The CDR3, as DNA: TGTGCCAGCAGCTATGGGACCGCCTCTGGGGGCTACACCTTC.

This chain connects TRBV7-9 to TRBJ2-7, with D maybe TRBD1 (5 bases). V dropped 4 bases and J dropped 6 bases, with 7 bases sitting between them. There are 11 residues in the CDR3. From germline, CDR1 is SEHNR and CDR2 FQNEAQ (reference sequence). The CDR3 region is CASSSDTEQYF. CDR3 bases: TGTGCCAGCAGCTCGGACACCGAGCAGTACTTC.

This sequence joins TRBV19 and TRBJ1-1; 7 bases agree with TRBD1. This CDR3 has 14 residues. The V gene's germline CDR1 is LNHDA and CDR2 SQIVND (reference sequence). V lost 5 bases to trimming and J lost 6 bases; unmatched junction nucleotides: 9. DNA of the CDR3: TGTGCCAGTAGTTCCGACAGGGTTTTCGCTGAAGCTTTCTTT. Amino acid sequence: CASSSDRVFAEAFF. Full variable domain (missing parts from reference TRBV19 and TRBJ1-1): DGGITQSPKYLFRKEGQNVTLSCEQNLNHDAMYWYRQDPGQGLRLIYYSQIVNDFQKGDIAEGYSVSREKKESFPLTVTSAQKNPTAFYLCASSSDRVFAEAFFGQGTRLTVV.

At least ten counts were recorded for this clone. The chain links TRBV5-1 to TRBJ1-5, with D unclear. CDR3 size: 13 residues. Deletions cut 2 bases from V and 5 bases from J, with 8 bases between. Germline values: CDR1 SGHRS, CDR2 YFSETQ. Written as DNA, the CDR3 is TGCGCCAGCAGCTTATACTCGGATCAGCCCCAGCATTTT. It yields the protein CASSLYSDQPQHF.

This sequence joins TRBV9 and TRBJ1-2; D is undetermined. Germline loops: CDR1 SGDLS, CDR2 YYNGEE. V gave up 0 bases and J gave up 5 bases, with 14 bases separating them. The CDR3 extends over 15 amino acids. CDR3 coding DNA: TGTGCCAGCAGCGTAGTTCCGGGGATGGAATATGGCTACACCTTC. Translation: CASSVVPGMEYGYTF.

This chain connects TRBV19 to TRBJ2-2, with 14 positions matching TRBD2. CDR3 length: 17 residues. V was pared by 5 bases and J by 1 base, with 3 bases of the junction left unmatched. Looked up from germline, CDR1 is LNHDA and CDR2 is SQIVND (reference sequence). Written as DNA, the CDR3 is TGTGCCAGTAGTGGACTAGCGGGAGGAGTGAACACCGGGGAGCTGTTTTTT. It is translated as CASSGLAGGVNTGELFF.

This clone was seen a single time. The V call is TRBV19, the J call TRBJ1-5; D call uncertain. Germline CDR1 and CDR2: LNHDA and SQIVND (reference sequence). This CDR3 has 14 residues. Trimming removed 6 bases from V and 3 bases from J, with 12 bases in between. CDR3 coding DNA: TGTGCCAGTAGGAAGACATTGCCCAATCAGCCCCAGCATTTT. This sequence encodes CASRKTLPNQPQHF.

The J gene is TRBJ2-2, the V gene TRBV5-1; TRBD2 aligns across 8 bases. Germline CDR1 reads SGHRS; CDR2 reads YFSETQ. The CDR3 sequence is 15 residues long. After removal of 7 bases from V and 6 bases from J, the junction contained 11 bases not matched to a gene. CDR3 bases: TGCGCCAGCTACCGTAGCGGGGTCCGGTCCGGGGAGCTGTTTTTT. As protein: CASYRSGVRSGELFF.